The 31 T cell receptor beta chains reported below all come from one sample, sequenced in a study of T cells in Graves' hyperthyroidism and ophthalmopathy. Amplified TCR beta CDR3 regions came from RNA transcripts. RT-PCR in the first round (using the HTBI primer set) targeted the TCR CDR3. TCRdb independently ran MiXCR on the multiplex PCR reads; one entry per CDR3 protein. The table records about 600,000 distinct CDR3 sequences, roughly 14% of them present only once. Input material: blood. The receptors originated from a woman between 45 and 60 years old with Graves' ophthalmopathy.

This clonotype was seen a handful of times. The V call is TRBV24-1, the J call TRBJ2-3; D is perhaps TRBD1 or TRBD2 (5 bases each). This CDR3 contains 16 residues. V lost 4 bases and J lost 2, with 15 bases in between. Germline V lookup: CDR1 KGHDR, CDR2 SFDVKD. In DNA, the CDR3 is TGTGCCACCAGTGACCGGTCGGGACCCCTCACAGATACGCAGTATTTT. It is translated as CATSDRSGPLTDTQYF.

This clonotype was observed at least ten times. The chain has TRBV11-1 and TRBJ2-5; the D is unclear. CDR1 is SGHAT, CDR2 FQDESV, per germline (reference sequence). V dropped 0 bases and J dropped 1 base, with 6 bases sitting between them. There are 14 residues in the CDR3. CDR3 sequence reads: CASSLAQPQETQYF. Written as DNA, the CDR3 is TGTGCCAGCAGCTTAGCTCAGCCCCAAGAGACCCAGTACTTC.

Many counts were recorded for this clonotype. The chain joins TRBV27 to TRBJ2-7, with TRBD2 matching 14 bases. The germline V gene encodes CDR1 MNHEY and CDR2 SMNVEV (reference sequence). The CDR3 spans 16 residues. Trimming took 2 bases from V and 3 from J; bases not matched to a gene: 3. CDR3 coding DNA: TGTGCCAGCAGTTTACGGGGACTAGCGGGGGTCTACGAGCAGTACTTC. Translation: CASSLRGLAGVYEQYF.

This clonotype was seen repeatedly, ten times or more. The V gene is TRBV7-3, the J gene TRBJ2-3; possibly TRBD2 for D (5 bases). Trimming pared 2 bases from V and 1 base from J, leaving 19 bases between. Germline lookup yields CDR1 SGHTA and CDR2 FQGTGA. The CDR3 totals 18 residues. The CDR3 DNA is TGTGCCAGCAGCTTAGATTGGAGGCCTTTATCGGGCACAGATACGCAGTATTTT. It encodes CASSLDWRPLSGTDTQYF.

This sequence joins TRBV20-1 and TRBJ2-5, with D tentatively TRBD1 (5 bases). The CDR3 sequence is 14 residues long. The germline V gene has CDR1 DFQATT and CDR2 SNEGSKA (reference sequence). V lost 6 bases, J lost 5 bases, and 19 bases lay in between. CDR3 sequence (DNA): TGCAGTGCAGTTCAGATCCAGGGTTTCGAGACCCAGTACTTC. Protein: CSAVQIQGFETQYF.

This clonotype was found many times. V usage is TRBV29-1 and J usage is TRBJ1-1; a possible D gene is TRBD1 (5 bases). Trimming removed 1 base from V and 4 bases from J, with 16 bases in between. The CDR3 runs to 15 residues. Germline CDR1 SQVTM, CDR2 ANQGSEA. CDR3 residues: CSVEVRGSRATEAFF. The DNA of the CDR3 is TGCAGCGTTGAAGTTAGGGGCTCCCGGGCCACTGAAGCTTTCTTT.

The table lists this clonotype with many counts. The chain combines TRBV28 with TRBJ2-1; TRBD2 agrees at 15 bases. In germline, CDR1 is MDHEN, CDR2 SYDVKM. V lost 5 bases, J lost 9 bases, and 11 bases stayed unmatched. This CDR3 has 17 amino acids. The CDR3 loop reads CASSPPGLAGGGGEQFF. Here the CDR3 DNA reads TGTGCCAGCAGTCCTCCGGGACTAGCGGGAGGAGGGGGTGAGCAGTTCTTC.

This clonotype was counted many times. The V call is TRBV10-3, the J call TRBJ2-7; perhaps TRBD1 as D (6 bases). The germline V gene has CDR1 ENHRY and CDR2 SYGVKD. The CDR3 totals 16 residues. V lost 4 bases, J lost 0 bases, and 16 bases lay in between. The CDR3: CAISGPVQGISYEQYF. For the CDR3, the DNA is TGTGCCATCAGTGGGCCCGTTCAGGGGATCTCCTACGAGCAGTACTTC.

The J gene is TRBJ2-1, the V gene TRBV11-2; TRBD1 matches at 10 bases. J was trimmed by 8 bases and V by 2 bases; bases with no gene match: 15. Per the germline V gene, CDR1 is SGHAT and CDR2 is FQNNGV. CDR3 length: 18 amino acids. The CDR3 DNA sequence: TGTGCCAGCAGCTTATTGCACTTGTGGGACAGGGGCGGGGATGAGCAGTTCTTC. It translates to CASSLLHLWDRGGDEQFF.

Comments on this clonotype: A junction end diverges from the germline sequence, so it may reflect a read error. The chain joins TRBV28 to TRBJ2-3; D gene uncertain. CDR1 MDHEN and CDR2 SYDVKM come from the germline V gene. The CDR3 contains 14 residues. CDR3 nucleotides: TGTCCCAGCAGTTACCTAGGCCCTGAAGATACGCAGTATTTT. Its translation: CPSSYLGPEDTQYF.

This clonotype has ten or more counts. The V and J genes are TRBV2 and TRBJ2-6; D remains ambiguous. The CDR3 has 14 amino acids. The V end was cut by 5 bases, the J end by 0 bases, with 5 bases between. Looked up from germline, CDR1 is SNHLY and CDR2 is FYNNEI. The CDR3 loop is CASSLDSGANVLTF. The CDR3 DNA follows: TGTGCCAGCAGTTTAGACTCTGGGGCCAACGTCCTGACTTTC. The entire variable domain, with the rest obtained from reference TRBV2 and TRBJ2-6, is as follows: EPEVTQTPSHQVTQMGQEVILRCVPISNHLYFYWYRQILGQKVEFLVSFYNNEISEKSEIFDDQFSVERPDGSNFTLKIRSTKLEDSAMYFCASSLDSGANVLTFGAGSRLTVL.

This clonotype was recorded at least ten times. The CDR3 DNA reads as TGTGCCAGCAGCCCCAGGGGGCGGACTGAAGCTTTCTTT. Its protein is CASSPRGRTEAFF. V gene TRBV2 combines with J gene TRBJ1-1; 8 nucleotides line up with TRBD1. Germline V lookup: CDR1 SNHLY, CDR2 FYNNEI. This CDR3 contains 13 residues. With V trimmed by 6 bases and J by 5 bases, 5 bases remained unmatched.

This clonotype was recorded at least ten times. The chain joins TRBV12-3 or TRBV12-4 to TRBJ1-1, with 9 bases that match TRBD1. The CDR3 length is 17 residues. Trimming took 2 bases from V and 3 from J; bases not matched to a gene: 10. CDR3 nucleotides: TGTGCCAGCAGTTTACCCACAGGGGGCGTCGGCGACACTGAAGCTTTCTTT. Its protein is CASSLPTGGVGDTEAFF.

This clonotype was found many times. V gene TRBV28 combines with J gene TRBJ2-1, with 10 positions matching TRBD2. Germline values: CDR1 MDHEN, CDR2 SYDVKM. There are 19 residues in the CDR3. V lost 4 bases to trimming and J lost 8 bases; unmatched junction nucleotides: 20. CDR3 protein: CASSSNRVPSGSPLYEQFF. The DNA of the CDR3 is TGTGCCAGCAGTTCAAACAGGGTGCCTAGCGGGAGCCCCCTGTATGAGCAGTTCTTC.

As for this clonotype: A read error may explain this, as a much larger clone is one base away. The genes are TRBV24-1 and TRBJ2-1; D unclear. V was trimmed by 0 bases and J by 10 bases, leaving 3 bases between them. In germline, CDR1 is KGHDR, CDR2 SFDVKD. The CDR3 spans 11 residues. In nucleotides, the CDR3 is TGTGCCACCAGTGATTTGCGAGAGCAGTTCTTC. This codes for CATSDLREQFF.

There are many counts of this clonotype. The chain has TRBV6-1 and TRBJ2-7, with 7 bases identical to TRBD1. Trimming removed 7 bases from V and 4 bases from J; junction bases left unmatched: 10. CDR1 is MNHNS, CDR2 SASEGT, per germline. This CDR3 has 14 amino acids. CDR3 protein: CASTALGQRYEQYF. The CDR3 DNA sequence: TGTGCCAGCACTGCTTTGGGACAGAGATACGAGCAGTACTTC.

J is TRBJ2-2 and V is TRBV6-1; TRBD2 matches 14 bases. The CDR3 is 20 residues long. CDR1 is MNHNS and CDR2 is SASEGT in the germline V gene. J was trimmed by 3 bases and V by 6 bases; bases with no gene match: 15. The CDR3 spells CASRGVLTSGRAVDTGELFF. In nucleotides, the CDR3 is TGTGCCAGCAGGGGGGTTTTGACTAGCGGGAGGGCCGTCGACACCGGGGAGCTGTTTTTT.

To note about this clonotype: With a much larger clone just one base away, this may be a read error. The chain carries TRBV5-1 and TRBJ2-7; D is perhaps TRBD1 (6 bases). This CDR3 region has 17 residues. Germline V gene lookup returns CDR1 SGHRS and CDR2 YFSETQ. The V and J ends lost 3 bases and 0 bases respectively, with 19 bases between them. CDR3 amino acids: CASSWKSVDSSSYEQYF. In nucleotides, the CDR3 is TGCGCCAGCAGCTGGAAAAGTGTGGACAGTAGCTCCTACGAGCAGTACTTC.

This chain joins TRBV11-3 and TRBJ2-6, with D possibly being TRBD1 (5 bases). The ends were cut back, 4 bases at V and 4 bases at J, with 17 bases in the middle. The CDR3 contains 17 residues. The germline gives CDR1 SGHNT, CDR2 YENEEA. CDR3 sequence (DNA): TGTGCCAGCAGCTCCCCGGACACCCCTTGGGGGGCCAACGTCCTGACTTTC. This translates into CASSSPDTPWGANVLTF.

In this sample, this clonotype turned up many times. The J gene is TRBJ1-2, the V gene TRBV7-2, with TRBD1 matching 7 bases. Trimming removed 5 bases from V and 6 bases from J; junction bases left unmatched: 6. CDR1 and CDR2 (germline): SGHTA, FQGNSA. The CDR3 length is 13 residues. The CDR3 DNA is TGTGCCAGCAGCAGACAGGGTGGGGATGGCTACACCTTC. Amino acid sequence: CASSRQGGDGYTF. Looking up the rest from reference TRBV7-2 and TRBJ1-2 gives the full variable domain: GAGVSQSPSNKVTEKGKDVELRCDPISGHTALYWYRQSLGQGLEFLIYFQGNSAPDKSGLPSDRFSAERTGGSVSTLTIQRTQQEDSAVYLCASSRQGGDGYTFGSGTRLTVV.

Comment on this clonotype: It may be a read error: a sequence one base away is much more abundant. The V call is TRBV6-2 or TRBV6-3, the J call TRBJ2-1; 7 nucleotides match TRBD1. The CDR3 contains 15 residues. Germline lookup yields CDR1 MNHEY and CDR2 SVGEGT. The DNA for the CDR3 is TGTGCCAGCAGTTACGTAGACAGGGCCTACAATGAGCAGCTCTTC. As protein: CASSYVDRAYNEQLF.

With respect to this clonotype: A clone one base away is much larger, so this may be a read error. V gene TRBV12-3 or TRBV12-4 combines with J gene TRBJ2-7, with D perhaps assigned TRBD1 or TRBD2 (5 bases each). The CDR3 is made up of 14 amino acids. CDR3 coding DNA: TGTGCCAGCACGAGGGGATCCTACTCCTACGAGCAGCACTTC. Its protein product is CASTRGSYSYEQHF.

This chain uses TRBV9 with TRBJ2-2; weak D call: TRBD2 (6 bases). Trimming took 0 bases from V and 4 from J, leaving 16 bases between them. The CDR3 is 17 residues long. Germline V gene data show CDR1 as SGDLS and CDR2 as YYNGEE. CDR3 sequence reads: CASSVGRGGWSTGELFF. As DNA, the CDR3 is TGTGCCAGCAGCGTAGGACGGGGAGGCTGGAGCACCGGGGAGCTGTTTTTT.

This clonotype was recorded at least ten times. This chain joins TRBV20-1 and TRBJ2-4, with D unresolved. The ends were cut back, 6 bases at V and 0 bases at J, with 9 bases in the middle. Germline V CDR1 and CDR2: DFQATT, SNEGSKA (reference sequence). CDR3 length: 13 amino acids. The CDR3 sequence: CSAMSLAKNIQYF. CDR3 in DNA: TGCAGTGCCATGAGTCTAGCCAAAAACATTCAGTACTTC.

The CDR3 coding sequence is TGCAGCGTTGAAGCTCTAGCGGTTAGCACAGATACGCAGTATTTT. Amino acids: CSVEALAVSTDTQYF. The V and J genes are TRBV29-1 and TRBJ2-3; 7 bases are shared with TRBD2. Germline V gene data show CDR1 as SQVTM and CDR2 as ANQGSEA. The CDR3 totals 15 residues. V lost 1 base and J lost 0; bases outside the gene matches: 4.

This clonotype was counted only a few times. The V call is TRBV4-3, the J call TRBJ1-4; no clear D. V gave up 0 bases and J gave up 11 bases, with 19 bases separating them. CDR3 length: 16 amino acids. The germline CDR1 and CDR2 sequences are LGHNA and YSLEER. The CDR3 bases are TGCGCCAGCAGCCAAGACTACGCACAGTTGTTGGGGAAACTGTTTTTT. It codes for CASSQDYAQLLGKLFF.

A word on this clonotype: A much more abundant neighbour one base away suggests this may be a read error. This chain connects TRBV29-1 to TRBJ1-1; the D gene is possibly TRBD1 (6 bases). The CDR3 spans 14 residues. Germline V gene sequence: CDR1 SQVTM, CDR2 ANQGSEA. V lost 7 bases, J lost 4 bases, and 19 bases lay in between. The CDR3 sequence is CSAIRTVMITEAFF. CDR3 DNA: TGCAGCGCTATAAGGACAGTGATGATCACTGAAGCTTTCTTT.

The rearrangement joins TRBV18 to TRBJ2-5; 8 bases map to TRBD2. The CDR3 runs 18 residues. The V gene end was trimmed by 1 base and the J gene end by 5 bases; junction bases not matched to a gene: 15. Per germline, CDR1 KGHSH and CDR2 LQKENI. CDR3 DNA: TGTGCCAGCTCACCACTTTCAAGCAGCGGGAGACGAGTGGAGACCCAGTACTTC. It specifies CASSPLSSSGRRVETQYF.

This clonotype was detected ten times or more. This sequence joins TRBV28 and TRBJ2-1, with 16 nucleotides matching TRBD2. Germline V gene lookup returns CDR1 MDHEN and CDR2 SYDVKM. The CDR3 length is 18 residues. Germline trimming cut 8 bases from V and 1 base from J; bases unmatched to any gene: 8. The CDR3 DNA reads TGTGCCAGCGCCCCGGGACTAGCGGGAGGGTCATCCTACAATGAGCAGTTCTTC. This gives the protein CASAPGLAGGSSYNEQFF.

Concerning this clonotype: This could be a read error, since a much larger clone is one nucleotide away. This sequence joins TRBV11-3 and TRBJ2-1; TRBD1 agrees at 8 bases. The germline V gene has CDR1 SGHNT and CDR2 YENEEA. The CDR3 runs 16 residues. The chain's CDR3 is CASSWGQEFSYNEQSF. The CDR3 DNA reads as TGTGCCAGCAGCTGGGGACAGGAGTTCTCCTACAATGAGCAGTCCTTC.

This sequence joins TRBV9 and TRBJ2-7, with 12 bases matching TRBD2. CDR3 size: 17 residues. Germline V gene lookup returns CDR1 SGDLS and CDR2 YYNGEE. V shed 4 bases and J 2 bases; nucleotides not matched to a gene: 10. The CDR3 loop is CASSPSGTSGLTYEQYF. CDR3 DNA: TGTGCCAGCAGCCCCAGCGGGACTAGCGGGCTCACCTACGAGCAGTACTTC.